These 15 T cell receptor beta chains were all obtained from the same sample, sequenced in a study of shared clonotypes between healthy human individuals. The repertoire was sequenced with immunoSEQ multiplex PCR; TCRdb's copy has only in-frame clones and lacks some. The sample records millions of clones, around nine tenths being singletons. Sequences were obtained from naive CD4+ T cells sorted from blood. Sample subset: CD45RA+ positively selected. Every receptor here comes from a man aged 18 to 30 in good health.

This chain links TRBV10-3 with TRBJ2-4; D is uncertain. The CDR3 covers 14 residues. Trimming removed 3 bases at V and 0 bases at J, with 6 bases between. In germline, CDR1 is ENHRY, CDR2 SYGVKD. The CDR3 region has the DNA TGTGCCATCAGTGAAGGTATAGCCAAAAACATTCAGTACTTC. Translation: CAISEGIAKNIQYF.

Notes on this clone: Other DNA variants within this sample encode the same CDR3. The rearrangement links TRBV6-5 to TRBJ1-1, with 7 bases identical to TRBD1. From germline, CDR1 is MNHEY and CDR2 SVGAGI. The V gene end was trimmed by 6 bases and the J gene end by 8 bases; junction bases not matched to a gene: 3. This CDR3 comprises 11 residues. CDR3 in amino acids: CASSQGDEAFF. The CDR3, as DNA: TGTGCCAGCAGCCAGGGGGACGAAGCTTTCTTT.

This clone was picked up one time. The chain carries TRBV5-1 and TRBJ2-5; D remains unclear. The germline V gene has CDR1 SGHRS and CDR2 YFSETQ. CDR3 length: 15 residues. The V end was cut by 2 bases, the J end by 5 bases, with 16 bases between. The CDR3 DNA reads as TGCGCCAGCAGCTTCGAGCAGCCCAGTCGGGAGACCCAGTACTTC. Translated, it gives CASSFEQPSRETQYF.

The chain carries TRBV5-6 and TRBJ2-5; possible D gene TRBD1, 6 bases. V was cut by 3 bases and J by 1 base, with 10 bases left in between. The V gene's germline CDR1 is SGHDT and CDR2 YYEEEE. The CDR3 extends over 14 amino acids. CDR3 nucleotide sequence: TGTGCCAGCAGCTCCGGGACATCCCAAGAGACCCAGTACTTC. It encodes CASSSGTSQETQYF.

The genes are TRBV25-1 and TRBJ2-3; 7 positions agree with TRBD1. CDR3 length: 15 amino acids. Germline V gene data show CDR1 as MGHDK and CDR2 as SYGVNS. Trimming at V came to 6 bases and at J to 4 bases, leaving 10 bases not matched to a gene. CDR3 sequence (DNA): TGTGCCAGCAGCCACACCGGGACAGCGGCAGATACGCAGTATTTT. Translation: CASSHTGTAADTQYF. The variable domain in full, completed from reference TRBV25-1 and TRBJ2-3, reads EADIYQTPRYLVIGTGKKITLECSQTMGHDKMYWYQQDPGMELHLIHYSYGVNSTEKGDLSSESTVSRIRTEHFPLTLESARPSHTSQYLCASSHTGTAADTQYFGPGTRLTVL.

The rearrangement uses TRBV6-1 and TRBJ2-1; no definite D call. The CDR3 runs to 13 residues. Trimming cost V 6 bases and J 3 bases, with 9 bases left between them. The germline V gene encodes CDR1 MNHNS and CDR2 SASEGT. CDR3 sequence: CASSSGFYNEQFF. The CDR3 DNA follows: TGTGCCAGCAGCTCAGGATTCTACAATGAGCAGTTCTTC.

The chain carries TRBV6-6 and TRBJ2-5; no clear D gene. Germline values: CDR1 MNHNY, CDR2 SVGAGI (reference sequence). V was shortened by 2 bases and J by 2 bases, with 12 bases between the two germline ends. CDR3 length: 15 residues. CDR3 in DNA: TGTGCCAGCAGTTACCAATGGGATTCTCAAGAGACCCAGTACTTC. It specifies CASSYQWDSQETQYF.

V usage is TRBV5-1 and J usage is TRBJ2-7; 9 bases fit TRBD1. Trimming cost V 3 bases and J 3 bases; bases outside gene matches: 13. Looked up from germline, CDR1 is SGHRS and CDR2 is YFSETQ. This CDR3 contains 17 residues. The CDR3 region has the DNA TGCGCCAGCAGCTCGGAAGGCCCGGGACAGGGAAGCTACGAGCAGTACTTC. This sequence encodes CASSSEGPGQGSYEQYF. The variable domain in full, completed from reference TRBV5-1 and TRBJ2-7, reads KAGVTQTPRYLIKTRGQQVTLSCSPISGHRSVSWYQQTPGQGLQFLFEYFSETQRNKGNFPGRFSGRQFSNSRSEMNVSTLELGDSALYLCASSSEGPGQGSYEQYFGPGTRLTVT.

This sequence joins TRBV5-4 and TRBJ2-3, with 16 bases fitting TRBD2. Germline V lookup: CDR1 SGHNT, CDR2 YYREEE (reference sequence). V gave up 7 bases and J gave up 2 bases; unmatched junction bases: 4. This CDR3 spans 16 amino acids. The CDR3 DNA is TGTGCCAGCTTAGGGACTAGCGGGGGGGTCACAGATACGCAGTATTTT. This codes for CASLGTSGGVTDTQYF. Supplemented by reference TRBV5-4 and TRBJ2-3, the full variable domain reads ETGVTQSPTHLIKTRGQQVTLRCSSQSGHNTVSWYQQALGQGPQFIFQYYREEENGRGNFPPRFSGLQFPNYSSELNVNALELDDSALYLCASLGTSGGVTDTQYFGPGTRLTVL.

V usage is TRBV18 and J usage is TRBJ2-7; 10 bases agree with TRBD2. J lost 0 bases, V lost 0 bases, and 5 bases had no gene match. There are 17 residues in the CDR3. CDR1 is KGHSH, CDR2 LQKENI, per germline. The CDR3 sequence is CASSPPSLAGASYEQYF. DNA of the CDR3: TGTGCCAGCTCACCACCGTCTCTAGCGGGGGCCTCCTACGAGCAGTACTTC.

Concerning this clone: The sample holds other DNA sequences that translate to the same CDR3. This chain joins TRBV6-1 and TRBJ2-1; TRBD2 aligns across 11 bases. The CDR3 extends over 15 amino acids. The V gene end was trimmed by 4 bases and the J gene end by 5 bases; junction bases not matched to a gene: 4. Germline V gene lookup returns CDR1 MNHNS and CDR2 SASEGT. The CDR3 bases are TGTGCCAGCAGTGGAACTAGCGGGGGCAACAATGAGCAGTTCTTC. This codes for CASSGTSGGNNEQFF.

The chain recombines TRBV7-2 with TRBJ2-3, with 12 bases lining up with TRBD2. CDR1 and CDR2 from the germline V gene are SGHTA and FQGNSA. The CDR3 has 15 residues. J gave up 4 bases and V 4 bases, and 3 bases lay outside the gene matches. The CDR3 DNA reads TGTGCCAGCAGCTCCCTAGCGGGAGGGCCAGATACGCAGTATTTT. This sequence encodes CASSSLAGGPDTQYF.

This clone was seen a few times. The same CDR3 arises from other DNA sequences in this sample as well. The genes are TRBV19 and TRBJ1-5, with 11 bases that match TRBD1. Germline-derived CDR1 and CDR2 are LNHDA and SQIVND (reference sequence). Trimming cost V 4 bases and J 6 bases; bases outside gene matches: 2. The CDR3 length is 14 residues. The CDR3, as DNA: TGTGCCAGTAGTACCGGGACAGGGGGTCAGCCCCAGCATTTT. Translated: CASSTGTGGQPQHF.

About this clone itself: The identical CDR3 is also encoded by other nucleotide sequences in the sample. The CDR3 protein is CASSEQGYNEQFF. In DNA, the CDR3 is TGTGCCAGCAGTGAACAGGGTTACAATGAGCAGTTCTTC. This sequence joins TRBV6-1 and TRBJ2-1, with a tentative D call TRBD1 (5 bases). V was trimmed by 2 bases and J by 4 bases, leaving 6 bases between them. Germline V gives CDR1 MNHNS, CDR2 SASEGT. The CDR3 spans 13 residues.

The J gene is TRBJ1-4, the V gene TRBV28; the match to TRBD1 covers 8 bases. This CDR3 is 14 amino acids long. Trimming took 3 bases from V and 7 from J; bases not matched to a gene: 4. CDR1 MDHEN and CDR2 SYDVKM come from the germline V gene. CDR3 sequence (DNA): TGTGCCAGCAGTTTGCAGGGGGCAGGTGAAAAACTGTTTTTT. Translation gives CASSLQGAGEKLFF.